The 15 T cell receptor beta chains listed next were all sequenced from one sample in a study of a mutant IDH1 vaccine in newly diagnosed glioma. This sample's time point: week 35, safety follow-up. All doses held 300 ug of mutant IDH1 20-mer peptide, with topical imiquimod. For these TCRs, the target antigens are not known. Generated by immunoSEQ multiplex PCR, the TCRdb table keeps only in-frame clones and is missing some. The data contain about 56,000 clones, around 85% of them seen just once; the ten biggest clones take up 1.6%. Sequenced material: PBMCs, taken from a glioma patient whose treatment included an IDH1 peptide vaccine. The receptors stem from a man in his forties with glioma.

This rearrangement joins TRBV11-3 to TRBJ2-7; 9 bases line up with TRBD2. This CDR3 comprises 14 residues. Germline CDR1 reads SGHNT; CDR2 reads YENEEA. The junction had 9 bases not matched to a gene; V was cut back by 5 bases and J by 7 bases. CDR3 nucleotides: TGTGCCAGCAGCCCAACTGGGCTAGCGGGAGAGCAGTACTTC. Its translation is CASSPTGLAGEQYF.

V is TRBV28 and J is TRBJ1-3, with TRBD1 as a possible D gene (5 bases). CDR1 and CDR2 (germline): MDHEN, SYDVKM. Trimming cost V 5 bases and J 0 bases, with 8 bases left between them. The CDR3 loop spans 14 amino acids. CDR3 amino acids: CASSRGSSGNTIYF. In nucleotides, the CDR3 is TGTGCCAGCAGTAGGGGTAGCTCTGGAAACACCATATATTTT.

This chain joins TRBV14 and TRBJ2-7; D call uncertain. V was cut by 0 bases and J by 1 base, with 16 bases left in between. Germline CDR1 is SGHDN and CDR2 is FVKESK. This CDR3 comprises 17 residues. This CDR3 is CASSQDHSVGRSYEQYF. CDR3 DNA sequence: TGTGCCAGCAGCCAAGATCACTCGGTGGGTCGATCCTACGAGCAGTACTTC.

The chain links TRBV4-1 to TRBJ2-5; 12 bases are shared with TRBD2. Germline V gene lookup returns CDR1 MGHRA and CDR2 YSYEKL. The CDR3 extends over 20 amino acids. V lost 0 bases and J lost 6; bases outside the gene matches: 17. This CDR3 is CASSQEFWTSGKSGTKTQYF. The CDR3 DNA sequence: TGCGCCAGCAGCCAAGAGTTTTGGACTAGCGGGAAATCAGGTACTAAGACCCAGTACTTC.

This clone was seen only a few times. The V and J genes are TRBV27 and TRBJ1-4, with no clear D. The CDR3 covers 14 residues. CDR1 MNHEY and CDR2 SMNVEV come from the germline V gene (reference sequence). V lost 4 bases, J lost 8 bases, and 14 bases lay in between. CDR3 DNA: TGTGCCAGCAGTTCCCAGAGTAATACCGAAAAACTGTTTTTT. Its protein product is CASSSQSNTEKLFF. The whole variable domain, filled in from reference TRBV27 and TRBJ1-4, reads EAQVTQNPRYLITVTGKKLTVTCSQNMNHEYMSWYRQDPGLGLRQIYYSMNVEVTDKGDVPEGYKVSRKEKRNFPLILESPSPNQTSLYFCASSSQSNTEKLFFGSGTQLSVL.

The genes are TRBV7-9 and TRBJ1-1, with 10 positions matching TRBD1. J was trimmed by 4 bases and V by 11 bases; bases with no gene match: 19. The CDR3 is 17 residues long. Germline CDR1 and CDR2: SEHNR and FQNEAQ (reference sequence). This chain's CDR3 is CAVRGRETGTGVTEAFF. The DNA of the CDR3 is TGTGCCGTGCGGGGCCGCGAAACCGGGACAGGGGTCACTGAAGCTTTCTTT.

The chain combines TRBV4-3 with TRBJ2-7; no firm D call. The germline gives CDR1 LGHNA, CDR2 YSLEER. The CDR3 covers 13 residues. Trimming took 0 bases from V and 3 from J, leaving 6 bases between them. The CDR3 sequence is CASSQDWYYEQYF. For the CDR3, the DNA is TGCGCCAGCAGCCAAGATTGGTACTACGAGCAGTACTTC.

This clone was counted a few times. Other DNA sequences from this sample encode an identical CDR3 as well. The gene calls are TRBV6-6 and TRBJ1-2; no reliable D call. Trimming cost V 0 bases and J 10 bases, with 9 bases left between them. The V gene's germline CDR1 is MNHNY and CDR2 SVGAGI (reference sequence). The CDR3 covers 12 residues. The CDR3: CASSYSVADYTF. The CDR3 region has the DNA TGTGCCAGCAGTTACTCGGTAGCAGACTACACCTTC.

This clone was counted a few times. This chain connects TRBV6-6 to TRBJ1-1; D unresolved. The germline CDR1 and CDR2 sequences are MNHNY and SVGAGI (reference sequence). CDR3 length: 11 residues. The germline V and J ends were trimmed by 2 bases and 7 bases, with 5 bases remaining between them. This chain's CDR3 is CASSYAVEAFF. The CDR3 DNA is TGTGCCAGCAGTTACGCAGTTGAAGCTTTCTTT.

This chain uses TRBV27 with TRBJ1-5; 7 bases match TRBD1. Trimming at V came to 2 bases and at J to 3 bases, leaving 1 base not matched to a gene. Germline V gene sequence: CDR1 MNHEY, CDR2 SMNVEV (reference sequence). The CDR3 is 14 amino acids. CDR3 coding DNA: TGTGCCAGCAGTTTACAGGGGGACAATCAGCCCCAGCATTTT. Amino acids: CASSLQGDNQPQHF.

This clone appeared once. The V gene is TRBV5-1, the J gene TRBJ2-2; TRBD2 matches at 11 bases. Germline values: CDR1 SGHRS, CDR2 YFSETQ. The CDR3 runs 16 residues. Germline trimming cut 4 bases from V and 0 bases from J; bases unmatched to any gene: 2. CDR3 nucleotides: TGCGCCAGCAGCGTAGCGGGGGGGGCGAACACCGGGGAGCTGTTTTTT. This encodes CASSVAGGANTGELFF.

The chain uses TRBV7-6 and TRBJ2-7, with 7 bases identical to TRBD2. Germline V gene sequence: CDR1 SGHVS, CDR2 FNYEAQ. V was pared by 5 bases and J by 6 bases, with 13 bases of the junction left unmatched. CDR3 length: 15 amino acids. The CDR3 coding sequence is TGTGCCAGCAGCCCCTCCGGGGGGAGGAGTGGCGAGCAGTACTTC. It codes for CASSPSGGRSGEQYF.

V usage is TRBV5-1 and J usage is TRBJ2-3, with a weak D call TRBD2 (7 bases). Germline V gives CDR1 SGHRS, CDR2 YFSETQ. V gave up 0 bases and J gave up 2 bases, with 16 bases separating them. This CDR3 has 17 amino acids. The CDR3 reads CASSLDGGALSTDTQYF. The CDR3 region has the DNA TGCGCCAGCAGCTTGGATGGGGGGGCGCTATCCACAGATACGCAGTATTTT.

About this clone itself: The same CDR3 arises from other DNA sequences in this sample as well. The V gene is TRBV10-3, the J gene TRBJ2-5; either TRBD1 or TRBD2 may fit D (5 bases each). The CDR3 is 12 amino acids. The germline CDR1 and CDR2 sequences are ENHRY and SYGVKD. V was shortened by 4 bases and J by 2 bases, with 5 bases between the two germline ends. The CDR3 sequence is CAISGGQETQYF. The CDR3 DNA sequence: TGTGCCATCAGTGGGGGGCAAGAGACCCAGTACTTC.

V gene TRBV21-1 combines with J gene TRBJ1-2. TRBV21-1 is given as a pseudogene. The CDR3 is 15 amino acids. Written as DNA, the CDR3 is TGTGCCAGCAGCAATCTCTATACGATTAACTATGGCTACACCTTC. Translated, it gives CASSNLYTINYGYTF.